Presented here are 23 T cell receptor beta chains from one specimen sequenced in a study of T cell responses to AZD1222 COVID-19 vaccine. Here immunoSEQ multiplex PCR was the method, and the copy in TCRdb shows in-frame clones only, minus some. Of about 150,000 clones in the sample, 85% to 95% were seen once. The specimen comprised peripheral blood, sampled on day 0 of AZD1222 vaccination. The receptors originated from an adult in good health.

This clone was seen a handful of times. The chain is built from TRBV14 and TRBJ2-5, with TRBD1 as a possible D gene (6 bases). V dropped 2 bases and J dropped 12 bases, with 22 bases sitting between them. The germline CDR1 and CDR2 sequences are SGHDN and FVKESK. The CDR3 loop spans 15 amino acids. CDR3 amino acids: CASSQMTGHPIVEYF. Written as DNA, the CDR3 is TGTGCCAGCAGCCAAATGACGGGACACCCCATAGTAGAGTACTTC.

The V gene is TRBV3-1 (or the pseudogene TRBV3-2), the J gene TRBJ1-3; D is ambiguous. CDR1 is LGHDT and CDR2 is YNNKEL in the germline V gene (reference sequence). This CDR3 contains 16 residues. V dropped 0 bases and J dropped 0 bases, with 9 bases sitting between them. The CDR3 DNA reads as TGTGCCAGCAGCCAAGATCTGGGCTCCTCTGGAAACACCATATATTTT. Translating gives CASSQDLGSSGNTIYF.

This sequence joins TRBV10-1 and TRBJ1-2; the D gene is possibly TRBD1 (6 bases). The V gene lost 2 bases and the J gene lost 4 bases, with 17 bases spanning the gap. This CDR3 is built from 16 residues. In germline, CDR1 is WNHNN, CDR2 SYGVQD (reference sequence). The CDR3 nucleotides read TGCGCCAGCAGTGAGGTGTCCACAGGGTCGGGCTATGGCTACACCTTC. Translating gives CASSEVSTGSGYGYTF.

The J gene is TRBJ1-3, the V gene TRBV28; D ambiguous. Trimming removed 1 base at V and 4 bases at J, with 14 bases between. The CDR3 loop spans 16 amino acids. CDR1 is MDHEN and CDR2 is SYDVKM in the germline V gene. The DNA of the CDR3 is TGTGCCAGCAGTTTATTCCTCCGGGGAATAGGAAACACCATATATTTT. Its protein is CASSLFLRGIGNTIYF.

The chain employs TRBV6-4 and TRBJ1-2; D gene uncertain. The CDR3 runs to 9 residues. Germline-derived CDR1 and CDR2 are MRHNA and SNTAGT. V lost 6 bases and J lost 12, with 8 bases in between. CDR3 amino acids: CASRAANTF. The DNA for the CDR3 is TGTGCCAGCAGAGCCGCGAACACCTTC.

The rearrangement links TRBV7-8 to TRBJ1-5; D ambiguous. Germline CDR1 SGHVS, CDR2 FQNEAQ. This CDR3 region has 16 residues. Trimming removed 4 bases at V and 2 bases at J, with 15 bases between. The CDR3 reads CASSSVRFGGNQPQHF. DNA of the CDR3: TGTGCCAGCAGCTCAGTACGTTTTGGGGGCAATCAGCCCCAGCATTTT.

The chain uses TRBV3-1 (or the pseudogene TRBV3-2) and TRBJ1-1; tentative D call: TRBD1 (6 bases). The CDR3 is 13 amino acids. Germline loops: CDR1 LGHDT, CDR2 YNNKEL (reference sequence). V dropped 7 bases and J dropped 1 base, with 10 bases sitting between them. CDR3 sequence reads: CASIGTPNTEAFF. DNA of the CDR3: TGTGCCAGCATAGGGACACCGAACACTGAAGCTTTCTTT.

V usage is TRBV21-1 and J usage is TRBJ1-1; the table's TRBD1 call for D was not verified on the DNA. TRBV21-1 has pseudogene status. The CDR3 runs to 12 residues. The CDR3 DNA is TGTCCCAGGGACAGAACGAACACTGAAGCTTTCTTT. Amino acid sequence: CPRDRTNTEAFF.

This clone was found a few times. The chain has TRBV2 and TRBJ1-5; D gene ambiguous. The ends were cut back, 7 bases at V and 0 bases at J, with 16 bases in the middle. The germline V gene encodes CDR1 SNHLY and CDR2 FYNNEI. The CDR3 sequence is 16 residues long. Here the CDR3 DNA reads TGTGCCAGCACCCCCCAGACCTCGATTAGCAATCAGCCCCAGCATTTT. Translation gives CASTPQTSISNQPQHF. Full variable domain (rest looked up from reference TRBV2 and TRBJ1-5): EPEVTQTPSHQVTQMGQEVILRCVPISNHLYFYWYRQILGQKVEFLVSFYNNEISEKSEIFDDQFSVERPDGSNFTLKIRSTKLEDSAMYFCASTPQTSISNQPQHFGDGTRLSIL.

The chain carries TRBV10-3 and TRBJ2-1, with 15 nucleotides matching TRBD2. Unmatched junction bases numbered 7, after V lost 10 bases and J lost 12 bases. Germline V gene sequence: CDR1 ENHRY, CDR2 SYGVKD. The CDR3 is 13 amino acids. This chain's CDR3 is CATGLAGGPGQFF. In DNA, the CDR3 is TGTGCCACCGGACTAGCGGGGGGGCCGGGGCAGTTCTTC.

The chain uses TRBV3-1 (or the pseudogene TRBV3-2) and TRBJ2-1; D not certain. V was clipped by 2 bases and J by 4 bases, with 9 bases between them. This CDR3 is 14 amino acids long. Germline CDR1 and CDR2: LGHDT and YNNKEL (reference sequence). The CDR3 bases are TGTGCCAGCAGCCAAATCTCGGCGTACAATGAGCAGTTCTTC. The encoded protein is CASSQISAYNEQFF.

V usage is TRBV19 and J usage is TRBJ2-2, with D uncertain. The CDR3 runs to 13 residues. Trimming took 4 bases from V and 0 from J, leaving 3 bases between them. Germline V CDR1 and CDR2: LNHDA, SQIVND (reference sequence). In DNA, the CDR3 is TGTGCCAGTAGTAATCCGAACACCGGGGAGCTGTTTTTT. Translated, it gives CASSNPNTGELFF.

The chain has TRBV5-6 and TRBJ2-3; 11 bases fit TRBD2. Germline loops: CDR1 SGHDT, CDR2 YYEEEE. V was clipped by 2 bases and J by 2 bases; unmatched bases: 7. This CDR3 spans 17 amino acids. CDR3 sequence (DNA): TGTGCCAGCAGCTTCTTTCCTAGCGGGGGGATCACAGATACGCAGTATTTT. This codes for CASSFFPSGGITDTQYF.

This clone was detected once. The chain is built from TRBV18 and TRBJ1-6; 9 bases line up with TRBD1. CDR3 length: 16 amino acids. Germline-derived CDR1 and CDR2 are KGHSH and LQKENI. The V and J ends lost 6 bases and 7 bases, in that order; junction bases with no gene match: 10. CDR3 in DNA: TGTGCCAGCTCCCCCACCCTCGGACAGGGGAATTCACCCCTCCACTTT. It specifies CASSPTLGQGNSPLHF.

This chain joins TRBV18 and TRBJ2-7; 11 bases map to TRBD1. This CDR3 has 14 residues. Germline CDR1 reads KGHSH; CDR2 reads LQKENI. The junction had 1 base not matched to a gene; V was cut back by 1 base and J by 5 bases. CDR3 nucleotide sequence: TGTGCCAGCTCACCACGGACAGGGGGCAACGAGCAGTACTTC. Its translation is CASSPRTGGNEQYF.

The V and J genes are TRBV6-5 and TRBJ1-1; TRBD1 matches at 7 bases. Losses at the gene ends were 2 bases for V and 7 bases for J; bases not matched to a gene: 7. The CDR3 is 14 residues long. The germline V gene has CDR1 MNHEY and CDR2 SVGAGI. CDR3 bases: TGTGCCAGCAGTTACCCGGACAGGAACGGTGAAGCTTTCTTT. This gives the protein CASSYPDRNGEAFF.

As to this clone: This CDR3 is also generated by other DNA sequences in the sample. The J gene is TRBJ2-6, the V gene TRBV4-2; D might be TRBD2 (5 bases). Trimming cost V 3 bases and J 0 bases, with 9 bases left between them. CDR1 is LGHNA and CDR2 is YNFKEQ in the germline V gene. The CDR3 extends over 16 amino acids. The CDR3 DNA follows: TGTGCCAGCAGCCACAAACGGGACTCTGGGGCCAACGTCCTGACTTTC. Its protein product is CASSHKRDSGANVLTF.

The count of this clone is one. DNA of the CDR3: TGTGCCAGCAGTTTAGGGGGCCTCCCCGCAACTAATGAAAAACTGTTTTTT. It is translated as CASSLGGLPATNEKLFF. This rearrangement joins TRBV28 to TRBJ1-4; tentative D call: TRBD1 (6 bases). The CDR3 extends over 17 amino acids. CDR1 MDHEN and CDR2 SYDVKM come from the germline V gene. Between the trimmed V and J ends, which lost 2 bases and 0 bases, there was a span of 13 bases.

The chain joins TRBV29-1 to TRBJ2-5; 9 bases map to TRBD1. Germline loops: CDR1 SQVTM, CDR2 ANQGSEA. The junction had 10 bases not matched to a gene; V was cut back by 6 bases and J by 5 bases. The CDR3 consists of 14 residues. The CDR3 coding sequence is TGCAGCGTCGCAACGGGACAGGGAGAGGAGACCCAGTACTTC. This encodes CSVATGQGEETQYF.

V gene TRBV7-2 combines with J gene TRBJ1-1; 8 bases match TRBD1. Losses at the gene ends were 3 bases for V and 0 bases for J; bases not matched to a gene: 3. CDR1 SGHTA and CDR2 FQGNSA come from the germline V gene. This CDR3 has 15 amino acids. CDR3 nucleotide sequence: TGTGCCAGCAGCTTGACAGGGGAGATGAACACTGAAGCTTTCTTT. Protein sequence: CASSLTGEMNTEAFF. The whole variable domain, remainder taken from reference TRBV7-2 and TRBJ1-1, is GAGVSQSPSNKVTEKGKDVELRCDPISGHTALYWYRQSLGQGLEFLIYFQGNSAPDKSGLPSDRFSAERTGGSVSTLTIQRTQQEDSAVYLCASSLTGEMNTEAFFGQGTRLTVV.

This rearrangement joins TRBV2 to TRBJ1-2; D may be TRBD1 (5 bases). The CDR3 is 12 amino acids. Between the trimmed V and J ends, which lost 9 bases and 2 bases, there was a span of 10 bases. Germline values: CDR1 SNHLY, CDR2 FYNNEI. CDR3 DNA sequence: TGTGCCAGTGGGACGGAAAACTATGGCTACACCTTC. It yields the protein CASGTENYGYTF.

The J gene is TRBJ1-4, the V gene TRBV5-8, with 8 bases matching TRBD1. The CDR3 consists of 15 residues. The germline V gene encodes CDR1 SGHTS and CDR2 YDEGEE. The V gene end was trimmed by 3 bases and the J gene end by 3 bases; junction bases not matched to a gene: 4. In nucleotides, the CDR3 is TGTGCCAGCAGCTCGGTACAGGGGGCTAATGAAAAACTGTTTTTT. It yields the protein CASSSVQGANEKLFF.

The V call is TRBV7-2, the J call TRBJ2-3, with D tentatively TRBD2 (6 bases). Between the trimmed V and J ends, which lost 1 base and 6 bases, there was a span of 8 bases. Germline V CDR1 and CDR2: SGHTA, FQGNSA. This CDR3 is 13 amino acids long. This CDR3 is CASSLEAGDTQYF. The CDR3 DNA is TGTGCCAGCAGCTTAGAGGCGGGGGATACGCAGTATTTT.